This is a list of T cell receptor beta chains from one sample in a study of shared clonotypes between healthy human individuals. Data came from immunoSEQ multiplex PCR; TCRdb stores just in-frame clones and leaves some out. The sample yields 2 million to 2.5 million clones, approximately 95% seen once. The sample was naive CD4+ T cells from PBMCs. The receptor source for this set is a man between 18 and 35 years old in good health. Some clones in this sample may be carry-over from other donors' samples. CDR3s include the opening cysteine and the closing phenylalanine or tryptophan. D genes are given only for firm matches. Clone size is shown for a subset of rows, as once, few, many or a class of expanded clone.

v_call	d_call	clone_size	j_call	cdr3_nt	cdr3_aa
TRBV5-4	TRBD1	once	TRBJ2-5	TGTGCCAGCAGCAAAGGAGATAGGATGACAGGGGGCGCAGAGACCCAGTACTTC	CASSKGDRMTGGAETQYF
TRBV7-8	TRBD1	.	TRBJ1-1	TGTGCCAGCAGCTACCCTTCCGGGACAGGGGGCACTGAAGCTTTCTTT	CASSYPSGTGGTEAFF
TRBV10-1	.	.	TRBJ2-1	TGCGCCACCTCATCCCGCAGGGGGGAGAGGGGTGAGCAGTTCTTC	CATSSRRGERGEQFF
TRBV10-3	TRBD1	.	TRBJ2-2	TGTGCCATCTACGGGACAGGGGGCGGGGAGCTGTTTTTT	CAIYGTGGGELFF
TRBV18	.	.	TRBJ2-7	TGTGCCAGCTCACCTGGGACGCCCCGATACGAGCAGTACTTC	CASSPGTPRYEQYF
TRBV28	TRBD2	.	TRBJ2-2	TGTGCCAGCAGTCCCCTCAGCGGGAGGGGGACCGGGGAGCTGTTTTTT	CASSPLSGRGTGELFF
TRBV5-5	TRBD1	.	TRBJ1-2	TGTGCCAGCAGTGAGATGACAGGGATGAGTGCTAACTATGGCTACACCTTC	CASSEMTGMSANYGYTF
TRBV28	TRBD1	.	TRBJ2-3	TGTGCCAGCAGTACAGGGACAGCTAGCACAGATACGCAGTATTTT	CASSTGTASTDTQYF
TRBV5-1	TRBD2	.	TRBJ2-7	TGCGCCAGCAGCCCGATAGCGGGAGGAACCTACGAGCAGTACTTC	CASSPIAGGTYEQYF
TRBV2	TRBD1	.	TRBJ2-4	TGTGCCAGCCGACAGGGGGTGGGCAAAAACATTCAGTACTTC	CASRQGVGKNIQYF
TRBV4-2	TRBD2	.	TRBJ2-7	TGTGCCAGCAGCCAAGATTCCCCGCGGGGCGGGAGAATTGACGAGCAGTACTTC	CASSQDSPRGGRIDEQYF
TRBV27	.	once	TRBJ1-4	TGTGCCAGCATTTACAGGTTTGAGGAAAAACTGTTTTTT	CASIYRFEEKLFF
TRBV6-5	.	.	TRBJ1-3	TGTGCCAGCAAACTAACAGGGCCTGGAAACACCATATATTTT	CASKLTGPGNTIYF
TRBV7-9	.	.	TRBJ2-2	TGTGCCAGCAGCCCTGTAGGGGAGCTGTTTTTT	CASSPVGELFF
TRBV2	.	.	TRBJ2-2	TGTGCCAGCAGCAGGGAGTCCACCGGGGAGCTGTTTTTT	CASSRESTGELFF
TRBV11-2	TRBD1	.	TRBJ1-1	TGTGCCAGCAGCCCTCCGAGACAGGGAAAGTCCACTGAAGCTTTCTTT	CASSPPRQGKSTEAFF
TRBV5-1	.	.	TRBJ2-3	TGCGCCAGCAGCTTGGAGGCCTCACCGCGAGATACGCAGTATTTT	CASSLEASPRDTQYF
TRBV7-6	.	.	TRBJ2-1	TGTGCCAGCAGCTTAGTCGACACCCACAATGAGCAGTTCTTC	CASSLVDTHNEQFF
TRBV7-9	.	.	TRBJ1-2	TGTGCCAGCAGCTTAGTACGGGGGAGGGGAACTAACTATGGCTACACCTTC	CASSLVRGRGTNYGYTF
TRBV7-9	.	once	TRBJ2-6	TGTGCCAGCCTTTATCGGGGGTCTGGGGCCAACGTCCTGACTTTC	CASLYRGSGANVLTF
TRBV19	.	.	TRBJ2-2	TGTGCCAGTAGTATCCCGGCCGCGTCCGGGGAGCTGTTTTTT	CASSIPAASGELFF
TRBV6-1	.	.	TRBJ1-3	TGTGCCAGCAGTACGGGAGGCGTCGGCACCATATATTTT	CASSTGGVGTIYF